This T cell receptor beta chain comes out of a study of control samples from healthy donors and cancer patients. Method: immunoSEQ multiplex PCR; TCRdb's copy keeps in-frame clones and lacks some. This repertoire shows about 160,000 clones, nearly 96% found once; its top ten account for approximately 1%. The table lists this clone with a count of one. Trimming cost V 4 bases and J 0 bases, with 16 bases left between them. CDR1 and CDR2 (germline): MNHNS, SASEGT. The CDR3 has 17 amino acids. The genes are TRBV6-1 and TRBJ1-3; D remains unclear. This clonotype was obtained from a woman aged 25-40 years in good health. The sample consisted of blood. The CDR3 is CASSVFGLGSSGNTIYF. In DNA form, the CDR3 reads TGTGCCAGCAGTGTATTCGGTCTGGGGAGCTCTGGAAACACCATATATTTT.